These T cell receptor beta chains were read from a single sample in a study of CXCR3-negative and CXCR3-positive naive CD8 T cells. TCRdb re-called the 5' RACE reads and gives one entry per CDR3 protein, without DNA. In all, the sample yields tens of thousands of distinct CDR3 sequences. The sequenced sample was naive CXCR3+ CD8+ T cells from blood. The receptor source for this set is a human donor in good health. Some clones in this sample may be carry-over from other donors' samples. Both conserved end residues are part of each CDR3. Each record gives: J gene, V gene, clone size, CDR3 protein. Clone sizes are given selectively: once, few, many, or a class where the clone is expanded.

J: TRBJ1-2; V: TRBV14; size: NA; CDR3: CASSQERNAGLWDGYTF
J: TRBJ2-1; V: TRBV5-5; size: NA; CDR3: CASSIGLASINEQFF
J: TRBJ1-1; V: TRBV12-3/TRBV12-4; size: NA; CDR3: CASSQLRGQGTEAFF
J: TRBJ2-1; V: TRBV7-7; size: NA; CDR3: CASSLTQGNTRRPPNEQFF
J: TRBJ2-1; V: TRBV29-1; size: NA; CDR3: CSVWGGQKSSYNEQFF
J: TRBJ2-3; V: TRBV18; size: NA; CDR3: CASSPGAQGQYF
J: TRBJ2-5; V: TRBV29-1; size: NA; CDR3: CSVELQGIEETQYF
J: TRBJ1-1; V: TRBV7-3; size: NA; CDR3: CASSLTAMNTEAFF
J: TRBJ2-7; V: TRBV29-1; size: medium-sized; CDR3: CSVEGQFEQYF
J: TRBJ1-1; V: TRBV6-1; size: NA; CDR3: CASSEQGGGTEAFF
J: TRBJ2-7; V: TRBV7-9; size: NA; CDR3: CAIRQAGSYEQYF
J: TRBJ2-7; V: TRBV29-1; size: NA; CDR3: CSVVERGGYEQYF
J: TRBJ2-5; V: TRBV6-6; size: NA; CDR3: CAVTGLAFRETQYF
J: TRBJ2-3; V: TRBV4-3; size: NA; CDR3: CASSLIGGQSGDTQYF
J: TRBJ2-3; V: TRBV4-3; size: NA; CDR3: CASSQHSGTDTQYF
J: TRBJ2-6; V: TRBV4-1; size: NA; CDR3: CASSQDEGGGANVLTF
J: TRBJ2-7; V: TRBV7-8; size: NA; CDR3: CASSLIDPGGSYEQYF
J: TRBJ2-7; V: TRBV19; size: NA; CDR3: CATRDSTTYEQYF
J: TRBJ2-3; V: TRBV5-1; size: NA; CDR3: CASSLYAGIEGTDTQYF
J: TRBJ1-1; V: TRBV6-5; size: NA; CDR3: CASTHQPGVKLEAFF
J: TRBJ2-1; V: TRBV7-9; size: NA; CDR3: CASSPLTRELNNEQFF
J: TRBJ1-2; V: TRBV9; size: NA; CDR3: CASSPGQGPNYGYTF
J: TRBJ2-7; V: TRBV20-1; size: NA; CDR3: CSATTGSYEQYF
J: TRBJ1-1; V: TRBV28; size: NA; CDR3: CASSEQRIVTEAFF
J: TRBJ2-1; V: TRBV5-6; size: NA; CDR3: CASTGPLSGGYNEQFF
J: TRBJ2-7; V: TRBV12-3/TRBV12-4; size: NA; CDR3: CASSGNAGWVYEQYF
J: TRBJ2-7; V: TRBV7-6; size: NA; CDR3: CASSSRRDHYEQYF
J: TRBJ2-7; V: TRBV12-3/TRBV12-4; size: NA; CDR3: CASSPNRDYSYEQYF
J: TRBJ2-7; V: TRBV7-9; size: NA; CDR3: CASSPQGFYEQYF
J: TRBJ2-5; V: TRBV7-3; size: NA; CDR3: CASSLRLEETQYF
J: TRBJ2-7; V: TRBV7-9; size: NA; CDR3: CASSFGTYEQYF
J: TRBJ2-7; V: TRBV5-5; size: NA; CDR3: CASSLGAGLFSYEQYF
J: TRBJ2-2; V: TRBV10-2; size: NA; CDR3: CASSVSGGDTGELFF
J: TRBJ2-3; V: TRBV6-5; size: NA; CDR3: CASSYSAGGRDTQYF
J: TRBJ1-5; V: TRBV7-9; size: NA; CDR3: CASSYTGYVNQPQHF
J: TRBJ2-3; V: TRBV29-1; size: NA; CDR3: CSVGQGVADTQYF
J: TRBJ2-7; V: TRBV11-3; size: NA; CDR3: CASSLGAGASYEQYF
J: TRBJ2-7; V: TRBV19; size: NA; CDR3: CASSTGHYYEQYF
J: TRBJ1-2; V: TRBV7-2; size: NA; CDR3: CASSLVRGDTQRPGYTF
J: TRBJ1-2; V: TRBV5-1; size: NA; CDR3: CASSPQTEDGYTF
J: TRBJ2-2; V: TRBV11-2; size: NA; CDR3: CASSLKSQNTGELFF
J: TRBJ2-3; V: TRBV20-1; size: NA; CDR3: CSARDPRTPTGAPTDTQYF
J: TRBJ2-3; V: TRBV29-1; size: NA; CDR3: CSAFGGVEDTQYF
J: TRBJ2-1; V: TRBV7-6; size: NA; CDR3: CASSFLAGAYNEQFF
J: TRBJ1-2; V: TRBV29-1; size: NA; CDR3: CSVERLDGGYTF
J: TRBJ1-1; V: TRBV6-2/TRBV6-3; size: medium-sized; CDR3: CASSYTVGLKNTEAFF
J: TRBJ2-1; V: TRBV20-1; size: NA; CDR3: CSAETSGLYPSSYNEQFF
J: TRBJ1-1; V: TRBV6-2/TRBV6-3; size: NA; CDR3: CASSNHGAEAFF
J: TRBJ2-5; V: TRBV20-1; size: NA; CDR3: CSAREELAGLRETQYF
J: TRBJ2-1; V: TRBV7-2; size: NA; CDR3: CASSTDGHPDNEQFF
J: TRBJ2-3; V: TRBV20-1; size: NA; CDR3: CSARDQNSASAVTDTQYF
J: TRBJ2-5; V: TRBV11-2; size: NA; CDR3: CASSAFPGTEKETQYF
J: TRBJ2-3; V: TRBV20-1; size: NA; CDR3: CSARIPGQRTDTQYF
J: TRBJ2-5; V: TRBV5-5; size: NA; CDR3: CASSFRGGGETQYF
J: TRBJ2-1; V: TRBV7-2; size: NA; CDR3: CASSLALAGTYNEQFF